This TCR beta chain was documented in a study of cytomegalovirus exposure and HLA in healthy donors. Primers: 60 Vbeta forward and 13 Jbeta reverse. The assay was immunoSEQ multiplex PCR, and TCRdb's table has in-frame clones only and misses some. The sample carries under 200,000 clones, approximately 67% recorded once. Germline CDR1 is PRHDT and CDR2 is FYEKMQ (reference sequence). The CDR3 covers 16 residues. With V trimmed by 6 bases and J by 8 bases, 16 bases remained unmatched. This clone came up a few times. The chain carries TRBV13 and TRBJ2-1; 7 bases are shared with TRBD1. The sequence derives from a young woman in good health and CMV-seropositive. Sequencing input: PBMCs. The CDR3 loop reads CASSRPLGGAGYEQFF. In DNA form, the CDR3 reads TGTGCCAGCAGTCGCCCCTTAGGGGGCGCTGGCTATGAGCAGTTCTTC.